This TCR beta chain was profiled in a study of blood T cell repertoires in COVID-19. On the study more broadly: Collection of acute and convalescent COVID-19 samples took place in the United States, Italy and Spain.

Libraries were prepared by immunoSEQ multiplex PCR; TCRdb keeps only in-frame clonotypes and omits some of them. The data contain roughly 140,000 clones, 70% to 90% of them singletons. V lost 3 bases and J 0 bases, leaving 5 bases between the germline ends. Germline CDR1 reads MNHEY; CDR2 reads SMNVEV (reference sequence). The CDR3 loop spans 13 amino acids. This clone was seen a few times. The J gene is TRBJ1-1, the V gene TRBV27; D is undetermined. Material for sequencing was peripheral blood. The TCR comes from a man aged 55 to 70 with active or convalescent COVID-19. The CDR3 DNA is TGTGCCAGCAGTTTTGGGCTGAACACTGAAGCTTTCTTT. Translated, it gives CASSFGLNTEAFF.